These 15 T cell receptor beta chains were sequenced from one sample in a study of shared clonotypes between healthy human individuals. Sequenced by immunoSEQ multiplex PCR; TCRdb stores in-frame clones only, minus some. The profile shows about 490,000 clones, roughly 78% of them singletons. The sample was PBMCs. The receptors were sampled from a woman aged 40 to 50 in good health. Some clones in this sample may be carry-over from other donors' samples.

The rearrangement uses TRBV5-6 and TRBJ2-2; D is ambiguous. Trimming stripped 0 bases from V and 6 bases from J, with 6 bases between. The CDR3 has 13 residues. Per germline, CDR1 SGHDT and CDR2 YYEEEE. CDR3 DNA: TGTGCCAGCAGCTTGGGTCTTCCCGGGGAGCTGTTTTTT. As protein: CASSLGLPGELFF.

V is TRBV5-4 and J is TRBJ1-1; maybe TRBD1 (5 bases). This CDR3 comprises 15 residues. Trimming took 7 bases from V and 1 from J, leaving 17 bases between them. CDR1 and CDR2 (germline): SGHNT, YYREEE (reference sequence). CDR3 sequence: CASSRGVAPNTEAFF. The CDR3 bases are TGTGCCAGCTCTAGAGGGGTAGCACCGAACACTGAAGCTTTCTTT.

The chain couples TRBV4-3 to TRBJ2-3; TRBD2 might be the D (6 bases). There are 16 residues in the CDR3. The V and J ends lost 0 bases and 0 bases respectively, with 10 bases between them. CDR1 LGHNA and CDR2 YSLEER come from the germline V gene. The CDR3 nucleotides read TGCGCCAGCAGCCAAGAAGCCGGACTAAGCACAGATACGCAGTATTTT. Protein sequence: CASSQEAGLSTDTQYF.

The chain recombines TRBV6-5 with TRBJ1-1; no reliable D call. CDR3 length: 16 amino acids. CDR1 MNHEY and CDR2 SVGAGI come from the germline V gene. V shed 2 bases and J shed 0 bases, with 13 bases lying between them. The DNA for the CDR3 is TGTGCCAGCAGTTACGCCCTGGGGAGGGTGAACACTGAAGCTTTCTTT. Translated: CASSYALGRVNTEAFF.

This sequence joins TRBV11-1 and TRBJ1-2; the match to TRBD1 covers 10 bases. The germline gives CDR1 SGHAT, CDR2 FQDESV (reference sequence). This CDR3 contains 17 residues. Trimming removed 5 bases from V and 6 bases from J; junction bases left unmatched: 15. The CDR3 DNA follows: TGTGCCAGCAGCGATTCGGGGACAGGGGTCAATAGTGATGGCTACACCTTC. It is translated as CASSDSGTGVNSDGYTF.

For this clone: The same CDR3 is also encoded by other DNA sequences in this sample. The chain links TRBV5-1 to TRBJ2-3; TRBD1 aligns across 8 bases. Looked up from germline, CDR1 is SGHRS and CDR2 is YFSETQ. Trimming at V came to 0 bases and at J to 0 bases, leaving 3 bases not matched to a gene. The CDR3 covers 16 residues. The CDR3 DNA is TGCGCCAGCAGCTTGGCCGGACAGGGAAGCACAGATACGCAGTATTTT. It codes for CASSLAGQGSTDTQYF.

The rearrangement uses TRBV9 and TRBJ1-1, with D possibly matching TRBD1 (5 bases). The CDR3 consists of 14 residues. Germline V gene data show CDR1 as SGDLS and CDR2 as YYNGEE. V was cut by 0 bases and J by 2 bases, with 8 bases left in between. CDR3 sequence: CASSVATANTEAFF. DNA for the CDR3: TGTGCCAGCAGCGTAGCGACAGCTAACACTGAAGCTTTCTTT.

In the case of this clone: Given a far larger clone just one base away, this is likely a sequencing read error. The CDR3 DNA sequence: TGTGCCTTGGCCCCGGGGAACACTGAAGCTTTCTTT. Protein product: CALAPGNTEAFF. The chain couples TRBV30 to TRBJ1-1; the D is unclear. Trimming removed 7 bases at V and 1 base at J, with 10 bases between. This CDR3 has 12 residues. Germline V gives CDR1 GTSNPN, CDR2 SVGIG (reference sequence).

The CDR3 reads CASSVGAGAYNEQFF. CDR3 DNA: TGTGCCAGCAGCGTAGGAGCGGGAGCCTACAATGAGCAGTTCTTC. The chain uses TRBV9 and TRBJ2-1; the match to TRBD2 covers 8 bases. The CDR3 consists of 15 residues. V gave up 0 bases and J gave up 2 bases; unmatched junction bases: 1. Per the germline V gene, CDR1 is SGDLS and CDR2 is YYNGEE.

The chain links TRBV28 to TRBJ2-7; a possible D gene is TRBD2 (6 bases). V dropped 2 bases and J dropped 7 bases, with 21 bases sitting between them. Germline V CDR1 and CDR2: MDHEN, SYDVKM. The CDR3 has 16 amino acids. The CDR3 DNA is TGTGCCAGCAGTTTACCGGCAGGCCAACTGGGGGGTGAGCAGTACTTC. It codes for CASSLPAGQLGGEQYF.

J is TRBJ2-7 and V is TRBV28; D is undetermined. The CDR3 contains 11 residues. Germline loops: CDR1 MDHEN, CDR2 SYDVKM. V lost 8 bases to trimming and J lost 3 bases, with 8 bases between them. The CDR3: CASSGLYEQYF. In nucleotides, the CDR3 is TGTGCCAGCTCTGGTCTCTACGAGCAGTACTTC.

CDR3 DNA: TGTGCCAGCAGCCACAGACTAGCGGGAGATACCGGGGAGCTGTTTTTT. Translation: CASSHRLAGDTGELFF. This chain links TRBV5-4 with TRBJ2-2, with 12 bases lining up with TRBD2. Germline loops: CDR1 SGHNT, CDR2 YYREEE (reference sequence). V lost 4 bases, J lost 5 bases, and 6 bases stayed unmatched. The CDR3 covers 16 residues.

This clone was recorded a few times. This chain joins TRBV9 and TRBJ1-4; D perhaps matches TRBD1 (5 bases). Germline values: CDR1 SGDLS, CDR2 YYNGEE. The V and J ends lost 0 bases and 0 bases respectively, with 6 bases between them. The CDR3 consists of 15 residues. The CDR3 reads CASSVGGATNEKLFF. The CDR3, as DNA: TGTGCCAGCAGCGTAGGGGGGGCAACTAATGAAAAACTGTTTTTT.

CDR3 sequence: CASINSLYNFRNTEAFF. The DNA of the CDR3 is TGTGCCAGCATTAACAGCTTATATAATTTTCGGAACACTGAAGCTTTCTTT. The J gene is TRBJ1-1, the V gene TRBV28; no clear D gene. Germline CDR1 reads MDHEN; CDR2 reads SYDVKM. The CDR3 consists of 17 residues. V shed 7 bases and J shed 1 base, with 22 bases lying between them.

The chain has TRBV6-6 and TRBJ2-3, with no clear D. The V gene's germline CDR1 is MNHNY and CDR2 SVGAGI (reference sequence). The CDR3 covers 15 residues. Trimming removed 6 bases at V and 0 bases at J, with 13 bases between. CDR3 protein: CASRLRLSSTDTQYF. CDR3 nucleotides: TGTGCCAGCAGACTAAGACTCTCTAGCACAGATACGCAGTATTTT.